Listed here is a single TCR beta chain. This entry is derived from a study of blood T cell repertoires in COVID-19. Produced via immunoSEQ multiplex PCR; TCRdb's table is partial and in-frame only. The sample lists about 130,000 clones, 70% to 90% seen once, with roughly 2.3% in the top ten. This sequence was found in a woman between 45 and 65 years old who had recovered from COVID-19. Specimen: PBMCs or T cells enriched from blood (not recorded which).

CDR3 DNA: TGTGCCAGCACCCAGGGAGTTGGTAAGAGCTACACCTTC. The encoded protein is CASTQGVGKSYTF. The V and J genes are TRBV3-1 (or the pseudogene TRBV3-2) and TRBJ1-2; D possibly corresponds to TRBD1 (5 bases). CDR3 length: 13 amino acids. CDR1 LGHDT and CDR2 YNNKEL come from the germline V gene (reference sequence). V was pared by 7 bases and J by 9 bases, with 18 bases between.